This note documents a single TCR beta chain sequence. The antigen is unknown. Germline V gene data show CDR1 as SGHTA and CDR2 as FQGNSA. With 4 bases removed from V and 0 bases from J, the gap between germline ends came to 6 bases. The CDR3 runs 13 residues. The entry originates in a study of human T cells and chemical hapten exposure. Study-wide context: An approximately 2 cm by approximately 2 cm inner upper arm patch received 2% DPC for sensitization.

Whole-study findings and limits: Having alopecia, the donors may differ immunologically from healthy people. TCRs exceeding 1 in 1000 frequency stayed unchanged with DPC sensitization.

Library preparation tagged each individual cDNA molecule with a unique molecular identifier. TCRdb reprocessed the RACE reads with MiXCR, giving one entry per CDR3 protein. This table has 360,000 or so distinct CDR3 sequences, about 6% appearing once. Documented time point: patch test 2, 6 weeks after DPC sensitization. Treatment in this sample: therapeutic diphenylcyclopropenone sensitization with weekly scalp DPC. The clonotype comes from a woman aged 18-29 years with alopecia areata. Some clones in this sample may be carry-over from other donors' samples. The rearrangement joins TRBV7-2 to TRBJ1-1; no clear D. The source was whole blood, collected in connection with sensitization to the hapten diphenylcyclopropenone (DPC). CDR3 nucleotide sequence: TGTGCCAGCAGCTCTTCCATGAACACTGAAGCTTTCTTT. Its protein product is CASSSSMNTEAFF.